This T cell receptor beta chain was sequenced during a study of T cells in Graves' hyperthyroidism and ophthalmopathy. This clonotype has at least ten counts. The source material, RNA transcripts, was used to amplify TCR beta CDR3 regions. The HTBI primer set was used in a first-round RT-PCR of the TCR CDR3. A single record per CDR3 protein comes from TCRdb applying MiXCR to the multiplex PCR reads. The sample shows about 690,000 distinct CDR3 sequences, 15% to 20% of them seen only once. CDR3 length: 17 residues. The germline gives CDR1 SGHVS, CDR2 FNYEAQ. Trimming removed 4 bases from V and 1 base from J; junction bases left unmatched: 9.

Sequenced sample: blood. The sequence derives from a man between 50 and 59 years old with Graves' hyperthyroidism. The chain carries TRBV7-6 and TRBJ2-5, with 10 bases fitting TRBD1. In nucleotides, the CDR3 is TGTGCCAGCAGCTCAAGACAGGGGGCGTATCCCCAAGAGACCCAGTACTTC. The encoded protein is CASSSRQGAYPQETQYF.